This T cell receptor beta chain was found in a study of immune heterogeneity within non-small cell lung tumors. Study outcomes and limitations: Site-unique high-frequency clones occurred alongside identical dominant CDR3 beta clonotypes that recurred across tumor sites within a patient. Between individual patients, the high-frequency T-cell receptor beta clonotypes largely differed.

The CDR3 loop spans 15 amino acids. With 2 bases clipped from V and 8 bases from J, the junction kept 2 bases outside the gene matches. Germline V gene sequence: CDR1 MDHEN, CDR2 SYDVKM. In a multiplex PCR, 32 V and 13 J primers amplified TCR beta CDR3. TCRdb recomputed calls from the multiplex PCR reads with MiXCR, one row per CDR3 protein. The table shows more than 10,000 distinct CDR3 sequences, with 27% occurring only once. Bulk tumor gDNA, 600 ng per sample, served as the TCR template. Widely spaced biopsies, several per primary tumor, were obtained at surgery. Each patient presented with untreated, newly diagnosed non-small cell lung cancer and received curative surgery. The donor pool consisted of newly diagnosed non-small cell lung cancer patients who were having surgery with curative intent. This clonotype rates as medium-sized. The antigen remains unidentified.

Sequenced sample: lung tumor tissue. The receptor was isolated from a man aged 50 to 59 with non-small cell lung cancer. The chain uses TRBV28 and TRBJ2-4, with 14 bases lining up with TRBD2. CDR3 region: CASSLGTSGSYIQYF. For the CDR3, the DNA is TGTGCCAGCAGTTTAGGGACTAGCGGGAGTTACATTCAGTACTTC.